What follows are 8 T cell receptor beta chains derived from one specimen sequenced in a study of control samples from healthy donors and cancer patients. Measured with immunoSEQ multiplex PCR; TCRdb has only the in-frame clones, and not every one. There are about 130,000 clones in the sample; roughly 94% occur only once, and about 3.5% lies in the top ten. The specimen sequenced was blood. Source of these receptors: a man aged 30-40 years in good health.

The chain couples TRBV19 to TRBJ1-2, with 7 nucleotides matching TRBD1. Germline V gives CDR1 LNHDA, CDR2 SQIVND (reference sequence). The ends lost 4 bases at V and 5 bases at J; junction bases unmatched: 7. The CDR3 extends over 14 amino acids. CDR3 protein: CASSTRDSLYGYTF. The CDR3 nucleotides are TGTGCCAGTAGTACCCGGGACAGTCTATATGGCTACACCTTC.

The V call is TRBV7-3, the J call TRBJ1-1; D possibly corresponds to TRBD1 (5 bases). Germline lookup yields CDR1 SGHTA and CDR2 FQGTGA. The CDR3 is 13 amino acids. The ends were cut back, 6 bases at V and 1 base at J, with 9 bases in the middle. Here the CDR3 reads CASSAQGNTEAFF. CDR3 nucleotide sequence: TGTGCCAGCAGTGCCCAGGGGAACACTGAAGCTTTCTTT. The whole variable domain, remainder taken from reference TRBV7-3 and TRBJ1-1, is GAGVSQTPSNKVTEKGKYVELRCDPISGHTALYWYRQSLGQGPEFLIYFQGTGAADDSGLPNDRFFAVRPEGSVSTLKIQRTERGDSAVYLCASSAQGNTEAFFGQGTRLTVV.

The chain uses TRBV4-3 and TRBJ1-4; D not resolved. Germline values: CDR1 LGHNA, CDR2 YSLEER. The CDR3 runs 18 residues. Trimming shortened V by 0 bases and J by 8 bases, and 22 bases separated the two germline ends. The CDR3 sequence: CASSQDWRGVRRYEKLFF. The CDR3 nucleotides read TGCGCCAGCAGCCAAGATTGGCGGGGAGTAAGAAGGTACGAAAAACTGTTTTTT.

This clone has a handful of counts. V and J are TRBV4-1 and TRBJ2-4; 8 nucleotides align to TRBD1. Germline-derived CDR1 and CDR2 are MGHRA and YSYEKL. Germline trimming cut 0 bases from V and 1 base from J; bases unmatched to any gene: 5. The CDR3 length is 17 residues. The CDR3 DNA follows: TGCGCCAGCAGCCAAGATGAGACAGGGGCGGCCAAAAACATTCAGTACTTC. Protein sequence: CASSQDETGAAKNIQYF.

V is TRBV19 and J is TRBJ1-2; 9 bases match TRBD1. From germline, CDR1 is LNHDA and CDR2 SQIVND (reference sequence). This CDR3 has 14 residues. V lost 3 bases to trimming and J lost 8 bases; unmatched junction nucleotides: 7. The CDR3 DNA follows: TGTGCCAGTAGTATTACGGGGACAGGGTTCGGCTACACCTTC. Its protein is CASSITGTGFGYTF.

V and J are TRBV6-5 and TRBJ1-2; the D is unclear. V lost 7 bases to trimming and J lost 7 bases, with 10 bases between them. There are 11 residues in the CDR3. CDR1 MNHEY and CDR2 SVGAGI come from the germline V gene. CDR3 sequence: CASKIQRGYTF. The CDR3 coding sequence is TGTGCCAGCAAGATTCAGCGTGGCTACACCTTC.

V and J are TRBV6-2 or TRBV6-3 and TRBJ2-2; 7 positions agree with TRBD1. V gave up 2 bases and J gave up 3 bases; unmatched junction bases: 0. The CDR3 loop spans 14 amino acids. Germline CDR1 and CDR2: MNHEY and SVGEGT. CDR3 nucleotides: TGTGCCAGCAGTTACGGGACAGACACCGGGGAGCTGTTTTTT. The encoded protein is CASSYGTDTGELFF.

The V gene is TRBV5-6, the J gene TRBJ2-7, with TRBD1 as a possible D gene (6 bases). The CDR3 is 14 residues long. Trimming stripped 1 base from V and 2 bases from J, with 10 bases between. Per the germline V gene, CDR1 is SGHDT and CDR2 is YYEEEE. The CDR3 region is CASSLSGVPYEQYF. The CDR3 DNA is TGTGCCAGCAGCTTGTCAGGGGTCCCCTACGAGCAGTACTTC. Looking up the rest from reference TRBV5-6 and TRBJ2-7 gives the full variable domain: DAGVTQSPTHLIKTRGQQVTLRCSPKSGHDTVSWYQQALGQGPQFIFQYYEEEERQRGNFPDRFSGHQFPNYSSELNVNALLLGDSALYLCASSLSGVPYEQYFGPGTRLTVT.